Listed below are T cell receptor beta chains from one sample, sequenced in a study of long-term antiretroviral therapy in people with HIV. The assay was immunoSEQ multiplex PCR, and TCRdb's table has in-frame clones only and misses some. The profile shows about 7,100 clones, roughly 84% of them singletons. The specimen comprised unsorted PBMCs, sampled 1.1 years after starting antiretroviral therapy. The receptors derive from a man aged 40-49 years with HIV. Both conserved end residues are part of each CDR3. D genes are given only for firm matches. Rows may omit the clone size; those that give it use once, few, many or a size class.

D | J | size | V | CDR3 | DNA
TRBD1 | TRBJ1-1 | - | TRBV9 | CASSPQTGGVAEAFF | TGTGCCAGCAGCCCCCAGACAGGGGGAGTGGCTGAAGCTTTCTTT
- | TRBJ1-2 | - | TRBV4-2 | CASSQVQGSPSYGYTF | TGTGCCAGCAGCCAAGTACAGGGAAGTCCCTCCTATGGCTACACCTTC
- | TRBJ2-4 | - | TRBV7-2 | CASSLDGGENIQYF | TGTGCCAGCAGCTTAGACGGAGGGGAAAACATTCAGTACTTC
TRBD1 | TRBJ2-7 | medium-sized | TRBV10-2 | CASTMTGASYEQYF | TGCGCCAGCACCATGACAGGGGCCTCCTACGAGCAGTACTTC
TRBD1 | TRBJ1-5 | once | TRBV7-4 | CASSSGTDFSSNQPQHF | TGTGCCAGCAGCTCCGGGACAGATTTTTCTAGCAATCAGCCCCAGCATTTT
- | TRBJ2-2 | - | TRBV4-2 | CASSPHWSTSGTGELFF | TGTGCCAGCAGCCCCCACTGGAGTACCTCGGGGACCGGGGAGCTGTTTTTT
- | TRBJ1-1 | - | TRBV6-1 | CASSELSNTEAFF | TGTGCCAGCAGTGAACTCTCGAACACTGAAGCTTTCTTT
TRBD2 | TRBJ2-5 | - | TRBV11-2 | CASSPGLAGGLKTQYF | TGTGCCAGCAGCCCGGGACTAGCGGGGGGCCTTAAGACCCAGTACTTC
TRBD1 | TRBJ2-7 | - | TRBV18 | CASSSDRGDEQYF | TGTGCCAGCTCTTCGGACAGGGGGGACGAGCAGTACTTC
- | TRBJ1-4 | - | TRBV10-3 | CAISETGATNEKLFF | TGTGCCATCAGTGAGACAGGCGCAACTAATGAAAAACTGTTTTTT
- | TRBJ1-1 | - | TRBV30 | CAWREGSVNTEAFF | TGTGCCTGGAGGGAGGGGTCCGTGAACACTGAAGCTTTCTTT
- | TRBJ1-3 | - | TRBV5-1 | CASSLDGRAGNTIYF | TGCGCCAGCAGCCTGGACGGTAGGGCCGGAAACACCATATATTTT
TRBD2 | TRBJ2-2 | - | TRBV2 | CASRGERGMNTGELFF | TGTGCCAGCAGAGGGGAGCGGGGGATGAACACCGGGGAGCTGTTTTTT
TRBD2 | TRBJ2-1 | - | TRBV4-1 | CASSPSGGAVNEQFF | TGCGCCAGCAGCCCTAGCGGGGGGGCGGTCAATGAGCAGTTCTTC
- | TRBJ1-1 | - | TRBV27 | CASSLSPGLATEAFF | TGTGCCAGCAGTTTATCCCCAGGGCTGGCCACTGAAGCTTTCTTT
- | TRBJ1-1 | - | TRBV5-1 | CASSLTPNTEAFF | TGCGCCAGCAGCTTGACCCCAAACACTGAAGCTTTCTTT
- | TRBJ1-4 | - | TRBV7-8 | CASSLVPDSFTEKLFF | TGTGCCAGCAGCTTAGTCCCGGACAGCTTTACCGAAAAACTGTTTTTT
TRBD2 | TRBJ2-2 | - | TRBV30 | CAGRGTETGELFF | TGTGCCGGGCGGGGGACCGAAACCGGGGAGCTGTTTTTT
TRBD2 | TRBJ2-1 | - | TRBV11-2 | CASSLEPSGGNEQFF | TGTGCCAGCAGCTTAGAGCCTAGCGGGGGGAATGAGCAGTTCTTC
- | TRBJ1-6 | few | TRBV30 | CAWSPLPDNSPLHF | TGTGCCTGGAGTCCACTCCCGGACAATTCACCCCTCCACTTT
- | TRBJ1-5 | few | TRBV2 | CASSEYRQPQHF | TGTGCCAGCAGTGAATATCGTCAGCCCCAGCATTTT
- | TRBJ1-1 | few | TRBV27 | CASSRAALNTEAFF | TGTGCCAGCAGTAGGGCAGCTCTGAACACTGAAGCTTTCTTT
- | TRBJ1-6 | - | TRBV7-9 | CASSLDGIHSPLHF | TGTGCCAGCAGCTTAGACGGGATACATTCACCCCTCCACTTT